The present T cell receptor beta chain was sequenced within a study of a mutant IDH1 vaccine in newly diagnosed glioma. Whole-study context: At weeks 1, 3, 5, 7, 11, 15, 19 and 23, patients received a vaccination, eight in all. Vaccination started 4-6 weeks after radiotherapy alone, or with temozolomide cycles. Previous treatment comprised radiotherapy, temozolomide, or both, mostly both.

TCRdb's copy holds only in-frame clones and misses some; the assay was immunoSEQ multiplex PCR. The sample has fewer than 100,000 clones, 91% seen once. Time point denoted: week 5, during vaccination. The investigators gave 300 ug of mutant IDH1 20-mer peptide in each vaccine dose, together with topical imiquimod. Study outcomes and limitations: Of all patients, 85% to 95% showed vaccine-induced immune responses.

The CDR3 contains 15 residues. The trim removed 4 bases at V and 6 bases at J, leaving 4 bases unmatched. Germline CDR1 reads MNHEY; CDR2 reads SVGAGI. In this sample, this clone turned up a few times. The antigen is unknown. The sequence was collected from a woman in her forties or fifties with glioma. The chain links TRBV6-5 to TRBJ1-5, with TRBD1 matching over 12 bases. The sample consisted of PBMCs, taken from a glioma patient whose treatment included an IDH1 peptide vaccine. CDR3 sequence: CASSSGQGAAQPQHF. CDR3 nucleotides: TGTGCCAGCAGTTCGGGACAGGGGGCCGCTCAGCCCCAGCATTTT.